This TCR beta chain was found in a study of CD8+ T cells in alopecia areata (dated by TCRdb to between 2018 and 2020). Concerning the study at large: Treated patients were enrolled in an open-label pilot trial of oral tofacitinib at 5 to 10 mg twice daily for moderate-to-severe alopecia areata. Patients stayed on tofacitinib for 6 to 18 months and then had 6 months of follow-up off drug so that delayed response and recurrence could be assessed. The SALT score, which quantifies the percentage of affected scalp surface area, was used to measure disease severity in treated patients. High-throughput TCRbeta sequencing was used to examine T cell clonal expansion in alopecia areata in both the C3H/HeJ mouse model and human patients. Scalp tissue and sorted CD4+ and CD8+ peripheral blood T cells from patchy and totalis/universalis alopecia areata patients and from healthy controls were covered by human TCRbeta sequencing. Biopsies were taken from tofacitinib-treated patients at baseline and again at 4 and 24 weeks into treatment, and several of those patients also had a later scalp biopsy. Scalp clonality was compared across normal scalp (n=4), patchy alopecia areata scalp (n=8), and alopecia totalis/universalis scalp (n=8). RNA was obtained with the PAXgene miRNA kit for fixed scalp, the miRNeasy kit for PBMCs, and the RNeasy kit for mouse skin. TCRbeta CDR3 regions were amplified by immunoSEQ multiplex PCR with 35 Vbeta forward and 13 Jbeta reverse primers. What the authors observed across the whole study: Resident alphabeta T cells in normal human skin are also sequenced, complicating scalp TCR repertoire analysis, unlike mouse skin dominated by gammadelta T cells. Because the treated cohort was small and had only one nonresponder, larger studies are needed to examine links between baseline CD8+ expansion and response. Many expanded lesional clones were found to persist in scalp and blood during tofacitinib treatment, and relapse after treatment cessation may be partly explained by this persistence. Compared with normal scalp, lesional scalp had higher clonality and more expanded CD8+ clones, particularly in alopecia totalis/universalis, a pattern that suggests antigenic drive. Compared with mice, TCR sequences shared between patients were less clear, possibly partly because of HLA diversity across the patient population. With tofacitinib, both scalp clonality and the number of expanded CD8+ clones among the top 100 scalp clones went down significantly.

Library preparation was by the immunoSEQ multiplex PCR assay. To provide template for TCR sequencing, every sample had RNA extracted and reverse transcribed into cDNA. SuperScript III was used to make first-strand cDNA, primed with a 2:1 mix of oligo-dT and random hexamers. A synthetic immune receptor repertoire was used to measure amplification bias, and any remaining bias was corrected computationally. The paper's processing steps were these. Raw reads were preprocessed to remove errors, and CDR3 was defined according to IMGT conventions as the region from the conserved cysteine to phenylalanine. Clonality was computed by normalizing Shannon entropy by log2 of the number of productive unique TCRs and subtracting the result from 1. Whether scalp clones were CD4 or CD8 was inferred by matching scalp TCRbeta sequences against CD4 and CD8 repertoires sorted from blood. TCRdb took over this immuneACCESS table, retaining in-frame rearrangements with V and J assigned. Such tables are incomplete; in checked studies, under half of the missing clones stem from an unresolved V gene, and the remainder is unexplained. That table furnishes V, J and clone size, whereas the DNA furnished D and trimming. The sample table contains about 64,000 clones; only one count was recorded for roughly 50% of them. The ten largest clones capture roughly 22% of the sample.

The label giving this sample's treatment or condition can be read as: oral pan-JAK inhibitor, 5-10 mg twice daily. From alopecia areata patients, peripheral blood was collected along with lesional scalp punch biopsies. PBMCs were isolated by density centrifugation and stained for CD3, CD4 and CD8, after which CD4+ and CD8+ T cells were sorted on a FACSAria. Regarding this clone: Its antigen is currently not known. The record has no base qualities; no much larger clone is one base away.

The sequence came from a human donor with alopecia areata. The sequences come from CD8+ T cells sorted from blood, collected at approximately week 36, from a patient treated with tofacitinib.

The bases read TGTGCCAGCAGCGTAGTGGTGGGAGGGCCATCCGATACGCAGTATTTT. Its product reads: CASSVVVGGPSDTQYF. This chain joins TRBV9 to TRBJ2-3, and 7 junction bases match TRBD2. Based on the germline V gene, the CDR1 and CDR2 sequences are SGDLS and YYNGEE. The CDR3 contains 16 residues, cysteine and phenylalanine counted. The sequence is cut down to CDR3 DNA, 48 bases in frame from base 1. V loses 0 bases at its end and J loses 6 bases; junction bases beyond the gene matches: 10. The full variable domain, with segments outside the CDR3 supplied by the reference TRBV9 and TRBJ2-3 proteins, appears as DSGVTQTPKHLITATGQRVTLRCSPRSGDLSVYWYQQSLDQGLQFLIQYYNGEERAKGNILERFSAQQFPDLHSELNLSSLELGDSALYFCASSVVVGGPSDTQYFGPGTRLTVL.